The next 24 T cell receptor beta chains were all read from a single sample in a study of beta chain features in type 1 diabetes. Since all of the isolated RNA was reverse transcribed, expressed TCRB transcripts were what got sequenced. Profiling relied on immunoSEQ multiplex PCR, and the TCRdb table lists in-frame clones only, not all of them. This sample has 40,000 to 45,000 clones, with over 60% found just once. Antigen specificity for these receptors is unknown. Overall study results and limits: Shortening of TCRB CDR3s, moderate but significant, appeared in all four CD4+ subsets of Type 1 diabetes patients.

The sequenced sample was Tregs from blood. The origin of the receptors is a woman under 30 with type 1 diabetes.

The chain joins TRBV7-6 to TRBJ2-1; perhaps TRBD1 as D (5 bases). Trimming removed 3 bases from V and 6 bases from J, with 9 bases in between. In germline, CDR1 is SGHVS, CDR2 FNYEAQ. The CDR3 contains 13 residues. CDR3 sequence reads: CASSLRRANEQFF. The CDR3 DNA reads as TGTGCCAGCAGCTTGCGCAGGGCCAATGAGCAGTTCTTC.

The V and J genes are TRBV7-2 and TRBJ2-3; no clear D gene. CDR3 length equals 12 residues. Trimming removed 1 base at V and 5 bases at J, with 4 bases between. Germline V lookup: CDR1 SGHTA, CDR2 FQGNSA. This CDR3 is CASSLDIDTQYF. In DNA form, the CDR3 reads TGTGCCAGCAGCTTAGATATAGATACGCAGTATTTT.

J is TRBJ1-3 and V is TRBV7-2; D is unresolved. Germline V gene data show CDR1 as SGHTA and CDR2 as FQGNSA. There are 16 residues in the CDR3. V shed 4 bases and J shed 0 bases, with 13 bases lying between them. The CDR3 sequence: CASSSPSTGSGNTIYF. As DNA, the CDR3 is TGTGCCAGCAGCTCCCCTTCCACTGGCTCTGGAAACACCATATATTTT. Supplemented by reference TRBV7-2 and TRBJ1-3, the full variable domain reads GAGVSQSPSNKVTEKGKDVELRCDPISGHTALYWYRQSLGQGLEFLIYFQGNSAPDKSGLPSDRFSAERTGGSVSTLTIQRTQQEDSAVYLCASSSPSTGSGNTIYFGEGSWLTVV.

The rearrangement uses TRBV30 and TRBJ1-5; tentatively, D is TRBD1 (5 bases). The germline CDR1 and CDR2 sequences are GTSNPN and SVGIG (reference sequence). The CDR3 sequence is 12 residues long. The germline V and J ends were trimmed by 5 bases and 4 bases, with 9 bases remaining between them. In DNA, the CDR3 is TGTGCCTGGGCAGGGACTAATCAGCCCCAGCATTTT. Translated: CAWAGTNQPQHF.

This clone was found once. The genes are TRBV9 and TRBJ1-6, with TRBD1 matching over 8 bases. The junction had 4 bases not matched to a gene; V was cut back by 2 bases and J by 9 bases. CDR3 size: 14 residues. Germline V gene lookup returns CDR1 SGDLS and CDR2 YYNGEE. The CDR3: CASSVRGTGSPLHF. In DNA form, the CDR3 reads TGTGCCAGCAGCGTTAGGGGGACAGGTTCACCCCTCCACTTT.

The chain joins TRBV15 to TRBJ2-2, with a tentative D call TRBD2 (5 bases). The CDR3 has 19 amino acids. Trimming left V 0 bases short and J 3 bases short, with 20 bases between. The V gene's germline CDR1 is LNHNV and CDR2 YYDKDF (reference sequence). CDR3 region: CATSRDRRGLRPDTGELFF. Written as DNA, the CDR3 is TGTGCCACCAGCAGAGACCGAAGAGGGCTGAGACCGGACACCGGGGAGCTGTTTTTT.

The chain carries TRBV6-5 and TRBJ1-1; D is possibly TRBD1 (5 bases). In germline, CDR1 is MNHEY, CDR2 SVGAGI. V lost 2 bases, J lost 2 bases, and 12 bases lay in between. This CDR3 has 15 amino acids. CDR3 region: CASSYKTAPNTEAFF. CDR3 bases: TGTGCCAGCAGTTACAAGACAGCACCTAACACTGAAGCTTTCTTT.

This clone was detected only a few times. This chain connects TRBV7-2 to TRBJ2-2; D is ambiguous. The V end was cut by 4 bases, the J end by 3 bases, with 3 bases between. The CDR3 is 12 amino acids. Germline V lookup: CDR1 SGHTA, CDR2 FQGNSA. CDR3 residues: CASSSYTGELFF. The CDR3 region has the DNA TGTGCCAGCAGCTCCTACACCGGGGAGCTGTTTTTT.

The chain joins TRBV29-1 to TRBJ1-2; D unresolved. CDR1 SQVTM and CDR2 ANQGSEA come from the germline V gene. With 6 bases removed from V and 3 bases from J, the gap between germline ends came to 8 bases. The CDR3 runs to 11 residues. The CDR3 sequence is CSVLRDYGYTF. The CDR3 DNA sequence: TGCAGCGTACTGCGTGACTATGGCTACACCTTC.

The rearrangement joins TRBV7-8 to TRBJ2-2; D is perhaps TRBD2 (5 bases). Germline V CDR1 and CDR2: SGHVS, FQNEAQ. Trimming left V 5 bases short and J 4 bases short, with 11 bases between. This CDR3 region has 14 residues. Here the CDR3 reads CASSPREGTGELFF. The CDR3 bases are TGTGCCAGCAGCCCACGTGAGGGCACCGGGGAGCTGTTTTTT.

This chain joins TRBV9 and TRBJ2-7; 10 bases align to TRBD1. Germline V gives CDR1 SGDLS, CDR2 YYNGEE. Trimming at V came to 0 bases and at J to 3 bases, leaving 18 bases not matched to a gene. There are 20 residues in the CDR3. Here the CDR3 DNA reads TGTGCCAGCAGCGTAGAGAGATGGGACAGGGGAGTTGGTATTTGCTACGAGCAGTACTTC. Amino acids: CASSVERWDRGVGICYEQYF. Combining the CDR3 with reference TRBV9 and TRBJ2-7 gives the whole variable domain DSGVTQTPKHLITATGQRVTLRCSPRSGDLSVYWYQQSLDQGLQFLIQYYNGEERAKGNILERFSAQQFPDLHSELNLSSLELGDSALYFCASSVERWDRGVGICYEQYFGPGTRLTVT.

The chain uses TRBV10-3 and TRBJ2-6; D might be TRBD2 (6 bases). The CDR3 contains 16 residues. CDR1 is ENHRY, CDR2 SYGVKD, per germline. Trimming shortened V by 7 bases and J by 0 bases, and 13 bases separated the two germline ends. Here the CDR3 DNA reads TGTGCCATCATGGACCGGGGGAGCTCTGGGGCCAACGTCCTGACTTTC. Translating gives CAIMDRGSSGANVLTF.

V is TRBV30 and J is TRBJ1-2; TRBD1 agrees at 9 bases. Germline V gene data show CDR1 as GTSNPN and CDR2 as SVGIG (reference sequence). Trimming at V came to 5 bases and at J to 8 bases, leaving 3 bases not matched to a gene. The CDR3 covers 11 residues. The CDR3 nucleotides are TGTGCCTGGTCACAGGGGGCCGGCTACACCTTC. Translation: CAWSQGAGYTF.

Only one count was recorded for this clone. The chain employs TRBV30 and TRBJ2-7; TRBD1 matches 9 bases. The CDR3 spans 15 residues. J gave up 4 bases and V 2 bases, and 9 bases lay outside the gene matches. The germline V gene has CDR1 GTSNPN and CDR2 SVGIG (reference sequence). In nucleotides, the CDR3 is TGTGCCTGGAGTAGACCGACAGGGGGGCGGTACGAGCAGTACTTC. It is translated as CAWSRPTGGRYEQYF. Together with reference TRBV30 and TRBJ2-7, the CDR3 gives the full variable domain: SQTIHQWPATLVQPVGSPLSLECTVEGTSNPNLYWYRQAAGRGLQLLFYSVGIGQISSEVPQNLSASRPQDRQFILSSKKLLLSDSGFYLCAWSRPTGGRYEQYFGPGTRLTVT.

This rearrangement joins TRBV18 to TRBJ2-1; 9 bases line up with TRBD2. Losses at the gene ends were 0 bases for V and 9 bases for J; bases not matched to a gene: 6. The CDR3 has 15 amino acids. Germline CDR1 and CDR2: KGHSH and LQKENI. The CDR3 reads CASSPPSGGKGEQFF. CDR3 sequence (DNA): TGTGCCAGCTCACCACCTAGCGGGGGTAAGGGTGAGCAGTTCTTC.

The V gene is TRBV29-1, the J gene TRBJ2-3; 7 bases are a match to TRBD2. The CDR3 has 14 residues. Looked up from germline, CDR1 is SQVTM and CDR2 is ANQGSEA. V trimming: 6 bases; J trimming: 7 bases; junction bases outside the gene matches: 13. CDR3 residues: CSVSRDYVGNTQYF. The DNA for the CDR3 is TGCAGCGTAAGCCGGGACTACGTGGGTAATACGCAGTATTTT.

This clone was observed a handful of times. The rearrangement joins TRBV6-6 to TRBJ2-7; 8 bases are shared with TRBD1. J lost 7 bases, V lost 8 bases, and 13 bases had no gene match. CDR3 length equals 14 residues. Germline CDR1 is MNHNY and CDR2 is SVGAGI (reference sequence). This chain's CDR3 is CASQGAGAAEEQYF. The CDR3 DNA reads TGTGCCAGCCAGGGGGCAGGGGCGGCGGAGGAGCAGTACTTC.

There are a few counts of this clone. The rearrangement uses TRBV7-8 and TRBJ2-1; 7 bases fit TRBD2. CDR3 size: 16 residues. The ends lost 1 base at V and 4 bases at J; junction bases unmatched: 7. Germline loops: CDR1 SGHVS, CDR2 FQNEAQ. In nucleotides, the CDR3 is TGTGCCAGCAGCTTAGTGGGAGGGAATCTATACAATGAGCAGTTCTTC. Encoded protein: CASSLVGGNLYNEQFF.

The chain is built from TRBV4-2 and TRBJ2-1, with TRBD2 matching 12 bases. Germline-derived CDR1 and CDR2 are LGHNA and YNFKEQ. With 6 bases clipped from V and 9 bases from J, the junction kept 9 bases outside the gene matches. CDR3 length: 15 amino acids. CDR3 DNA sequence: TGTGCCAGCAGTCCTAGCGGGAGGGCCTGGAGTGAGCAGTTCTTC. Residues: CASSPSGRAWSEQFF.

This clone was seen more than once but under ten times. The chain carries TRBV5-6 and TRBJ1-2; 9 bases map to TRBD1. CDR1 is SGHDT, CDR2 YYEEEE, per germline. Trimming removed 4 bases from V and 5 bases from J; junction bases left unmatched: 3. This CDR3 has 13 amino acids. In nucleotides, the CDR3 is TGTGCCAGCAGCGAGACAGGGGGATATGGCTACACCTTC. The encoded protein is CASSETGGYGYTF. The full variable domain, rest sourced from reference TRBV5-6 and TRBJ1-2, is DAGVTQSPTHLIKTRGQQVTLRCSPKSGHDTVSWYQQALGQGPQFIFQYYEEEERQRGNFPDRFSGHQFPNYSSELNVNALLLGDSALYLCASSETGGYGYTFGSGTRLTVV.

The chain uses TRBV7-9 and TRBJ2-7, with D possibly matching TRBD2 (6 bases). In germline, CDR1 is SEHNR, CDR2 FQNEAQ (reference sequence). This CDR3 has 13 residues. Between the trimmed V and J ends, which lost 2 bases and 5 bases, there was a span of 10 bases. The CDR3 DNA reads TGTGCCAGCAGCTTATCCGGCGGGGACGAGCAGTACTTC. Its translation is CASSLSGGDEQYF.

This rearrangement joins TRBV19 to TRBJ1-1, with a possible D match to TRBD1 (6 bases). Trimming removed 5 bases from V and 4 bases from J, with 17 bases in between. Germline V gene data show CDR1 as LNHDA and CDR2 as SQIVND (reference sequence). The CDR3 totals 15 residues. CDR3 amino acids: CASSRQQGSGTEAFF. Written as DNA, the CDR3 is TGTGCCAGTAGTCGCCAACAGGGTAGTGGCACTGAAGCTTTCTTT.

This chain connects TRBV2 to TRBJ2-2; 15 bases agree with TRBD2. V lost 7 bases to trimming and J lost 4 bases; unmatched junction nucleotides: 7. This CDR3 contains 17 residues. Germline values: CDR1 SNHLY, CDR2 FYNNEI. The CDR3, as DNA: TGTGCCAGCACCGGGACTAGCGGGAGGTATACCACCGGGGAGCTGTTTTTT. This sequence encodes CASTGTSGRYTTGELFF. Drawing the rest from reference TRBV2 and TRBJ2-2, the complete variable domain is EPEVTQTPSHQVTQMGQEVILRCVPISNHLYFYWYRQILGQKVEFLVSFYNNEISEKSEIFDDQFSVERPDGSNFTLKIRSTKLEDSAMYFCASTGTSGRYTTGELFFGEGSRLTVL.

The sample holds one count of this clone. DNA of the CDR3: TGTGCCAGCAGCGGGGGGGGCGCCAACAGGGTCAATCAGCCCCAGCATTTT. Translation gives CASSGGGANRVNQPQHF. The chain is built from TRBV5-4 and TRBJ1-5; tentatively, D is TRBD1 (6 bases). Trimming shortened V by 4 bases and J by 3 bases, and 20 bases separated the two germline ends. The germline V gene has CDR1 SGHNT and CDR2 YYREEE (reference sequence). This CDR3 is 17 amino acids long.